This is a list of T cell receptor beta chains from one sample in a study of blood T cell repertoires in COVID-19. Libraries were prepared by immunoSEQ multiplex PCR; TCRdb keeps only in-frame clonotypes and omits some of them. The table lists around 300,000 clones, approximately 88% of them singletons. The sequenced sample consisted of peripheral blood. Every receptor here comes from a woman aged 25 to 39 with COVID-19, enrolled during active disease. The CDR3 runs from the conserved cysteine through the conserved F or W. Each record gives: J gene, clone size, V gene, D gene, CDR3 DNA, CDR3 protein. A D gene is named only where the DNA matches it firmly. Some rows mark clone size as missing; the rest say once, few, many or name a class of expanded clone.

>TRBJ2-1|.|TRBV5-6|TRBD2
TGTGCCAGCAGCAAGACTAGCGGGGGGGCCCCCTACAATGAGCAGTTCTTC
CASSKTSGGAPYNEQFF
>TRBJ1-1|.|TRBV9|.
TGTGCCAGCAGCGGGCGGGAGAACACTGAAGCTTTCTTT
CASSGRENTEAFF
>TRBJ1-3|.|TRBV15|.
TGTGCCACCAGCAGAGATCCGGTTTTAGGAAACACCATATATTTT
CATSRDPVLGNTIYF
>TRBJ2-2|.|TRBV6-5|TRBD1
TGTGCCAGCAGTTCGGACAGGGCGGACGGGGAGCTGTTTTTT
CASSSDRADGELFF
>TRBJ1-4|.|TRBV7-9|TRBD1
TGTGCCAGCGGAAGGGGGACAGGGGATGAAAAACTGTTTTTT
CASGRGTGDEKLFF
>TRBJ1-1|.|TRBV15|TRBD1
TGTGCCACCTTTCCTCCGGGACAGGGGTCGAACACTGAAGCTTTCTTT
CATFPPGQGSNTEAFF
>TRBJ2-2|.|TRBV3-1/TRBV3-2|TRBD1
TGTGCCAGCAGCCGAACAGGGGGCACCGGGGAGCTGTTTTTT
CASSRTGGTGELFF
>TRBJ2-1|.|TRBV27|.
TGTGCCAGCAGTTTGGTGGAGGGGGCTTTGAGTGAGCAGTTCTTC
CASSLVEGALSEQFF
>TRBJ2-2|once|TRBV6-2/TRBV6-3|TRBD2
TGTGCCAGCAGTCGAAGCGGGGGGACCACCGGGGAGCTGTTTTTT
CASSRSGGTTGELFF
>TRBJ1-5|.|TRBV27|.
TGTGCCAGCAGTTTATTCCCCCAAAATCAGCCCCAGCATTTT
CASSLFPQNQPQHF
>TRBJ1-6|once|TRBV30|.
TGTGCCTGGAGTTACAATAATTCACCCCTCCACTTT
CAWSYNNSPLHF
>TRBJ2-5|once|TRBV7-2|.
TGTGCCAGCGGTTGGTCCCCGAGAGGGACCCAGTACTTC
CASGWSPRGTQYF
>TRBJ2-7|few|TRBV11-3|TRBD1
TGTGCCAGCAGGGGGACAGGGGGCCGCGAGCAGTACTTC
CASRGTGGREQYF
>TRBJ2-1|.|TRBV19|TRBD2
TGTGCCAGTAGTAGCGGGGGACCCTACAATGAGCAGTTCTTC
CASSSGGPYNEQFF
>TRBJ2-7|.|TRBV5-1|.
TGCGCCAGCAGCTTGGCTGGGGACATGAACTTC
CASSLAGDMNF
>TRBJ2-7|.|TRBV5-1|TRBD2
TGCGCCAGCAGCGTACTAGCGGGGGGGAGCTCCTACGAGCAGTACTTC
CASSVLAGGSSYEQYF
>TRBJ1-3|.|TRBV18|.
TGTGCCAGCTCACCATACTTGTCACAGGGCTCTGGAAACACCATATATTTT
CASSPYLSQGSGNTIYF
>TRBJ1-3|.|TRBV3-1/TRBV3-2|.
TGTGCCAGCAGCCAAGCTAAGAACACCATATATTTT
CASSQAKNTIYF
>TRBJ1-1|.|TRBV6-5|.
TGTGCCAGCAAGGGGGTCTTTGGGGTCACTGAAGCTTTCTTT
CASKGVFGVTEAFF
>TRBJ1-2|.|TRBV19|.
TGTGCCAGTAGTATAGATGGCGGGGCGAACTATGGCTACACCTTC
CASSIDGGANYGYTF
>TRBJ1-2|.|TRBV2|TRBD1
TGTGCCAGCAGCATCAGACAGGGAAGCTACACCTTC
CASSIRQGSYTF
>TRBJ2-5|.|TRBV3-1/TRBV3-2|.
TGTGCCAGCAAGGCCAGGGATCAAGAGACCCAGTACTTC
CASKARDQETQYF
>TRBJ1-5|.|TRBV7-9|.
TGTGCCAGCAGCTTAGATCAGGGTAGTCAGCCCCAGCATTTT
CASSLDQGSQPQHF
>TRBJ1-2|.|TRBV7-9|TRBD1
TGTGCCAGCAGCTTAACAGGGGAAGGCTACACCTTC
CASSLTGEGYTF
>TRBJ1-5|.|TRBV7-2|TRBD1
TGTGCCAGCAGCCCAGACAGGGGGGTGCAGCCCCAGCATTTT
CASSPDRGVQPQHF
>TRBJ1-1|.|TRBV13|.
TGTGCCAGCAGCCCTACTGACAGCCTGAACACTGAAGCTTTCTTT
CASSPTDSLNTEAFF
>TRBJ1-2|.|TRBV5-6|TRBD1
TGTGCCAGCAGCGCAGGACAGGGGAAGGTCGGGGATGGCTACACCTTC
CASSAGQGKVGDGYTF
>TRBJ2-2|.|TRBV6-5|TRBD2
TGTGCCAGCAGCCGTGGCGGGGGGGCCGCCGGGGAGCTGTTTTTT
CASSRGGGAAGELFF
>TRBJ2-1|.|TRBV6-5|TRBD2
TGTGCCAGCAGTAAACTAGCGGCCTCTGTCGATGAGCAGTTCTTC
CASSKLAASVDEQFF
>TRBJ1-6|.|TRBV5-1|TRBD1
TGCGCCAGCAGCGACAGGGGGGCCGGGGGTAATTCACCCCTCCACTTT
CASSDRGAGGNSPLHF
>TRBJ2-2|.|TRBV7-2|TRBD1
TGTGCCAGCAGCGGACAGGCGACCCGAGCCACCGGGGAGCTGTTTTTT
CASSGQATRATGELFF
>TRBJ1-1|.|TRBV4-3|.
TGCGCCAGCAGCCAACGGGGTAACACTGAAGCTTTCTTT
CASSQRGNTEAFF
>TRBJ2-7|.|TRBV28|TRBD2
TGTGCCAGCAGTTTGACAGAAACTAGCGGGGGACCCTACGAGCAGTACTTC
CASSLTETSGGPYEQYF
>TRBJ1-2|.|TRBV11-2|.
TGTGCCAGCAGCTTAGGACAGCTGGATGGCTACACCTTC
CASSLGQLDGYTF
>TRBJ2-7|.|TRBV11-2|.
TGTGCCAGCAGCTCGACAGCAAGGTACGAGCAGTACTTC
CASSSTARYEQYF
>TRBJ1-4|.|TRBV6-5|TRBD1
TGTGCCAGCAGTATCCGGGACAGTAATGAAAAACTGTTTTTT
CASSIRDSNEKLFF
>TRBJ2-2|.|TRBV14|TRBD2
TGTGCCAGCAGCCACACTAGCGTGAGCACCGGGGAGCTGTTTTTT
CASSHTSVSTGELFF
>TRBJ2-7|.|TRBV12-5|TRBD1
TGTGCTAGTGGTTTTGGAGACAGGGGGAGTGCCTACGAGCAGTACTTC
CASGFGDRGSAYEQYF
>TRBJ1-2|.|TRBV6-5|TRBD1
TGTGCCAGCAGTTGGGACAGGTACTATGGCTACACCTTC
CASSWDRYYGYTF
>TRBJ2-7|.|TRBV5-4|TRBD1
TGTGCCACACGGACAGGTTCCTCCTACGAGCAGTACTTC
CATRTGSSYEQYF
>TRBJ1-1|.|TRBV24-1|.
TGTGCCACCAGTTCGGGGGTCGCTGAAGCTTTCTTT
CATSSGVAEAFF
>TRBJ1-1|.|TRBV19|.
TGTGCCAGTAGTATAGGATCAGTGAACACTGAAGCTTTCTTT
CASSIGSVNTEAFF
>TRBJ1-4|.|TRBV4-3|.
TGCGCCAGCAGCCAAGACAGGGGTAATGAAAAACTGTTTTTT
CASSQDRGNEKLFF
>TRBJ1-2|.|TRBV6-5|TRBD1
TGTGCCAGCAGTCAGAACCTACAGGGGGCGCGTGGCTACACCTTC
CASSQNLQGARGYTF
>TRBJ2-7|few|TRBV4-2|.
TGTGCCAGCAGCCAAGATGCGGGGAGGGAGCAGTACTTC
CASSQDAGREQYF
>TRBJ2-2|few|TRBV10-1|.
TGCGCCAGCAGCCAGGGTAGCACCGGGGAGCTGTTTTTT
CASSQGSTGELFF
>TRBJ2-1|.|TRBV7-2|.
TGTGCCAGCAGCCCGGCCGGAGGGGGGGGGAATGAGCAGTTCTTC
CASSPAGGGGNEQFF
>TRBJ2-2|.|TRBV9|.
TGTGCCAGCAGCGTAGTTGGGAGAGACGGGGAGCTGTTTTTT
CASSVVGRDGELFF
>TRBJ2-3|.|TRBV4-2|TRBD2
TGTGCCAGCAGCCAAAAAACTAGCGGGGCGAGCACAGATACGCAGTATTTT
CASSQKTSGASTDTQYF
>TRBJ1-1|.|TRBV7-2|.
TGTGCCAGCAGTCGAGGGTCACAGCTGGCCACTGAAGCTTTCTTT
CASSRGSQLATEAFF
>TRBJ2-1|many|TRBV25-1|.
TGTGCCAGCAGTAAAGTTGAGAATGAGCAGTTCTTC
CASSKVENEQFF
>TRBJ2-2|.|TRBV7-6|TRBD1
TGTGCCAGCAGCCTACAAGGGGGCGCGAACACCGGGGAGCTGTTTTTT
CASSLQGGANTGELFF
>TRBJ1-2|.|TRBV4-1|TRBD1
TGCGCCAGCAGCCGAACCGGGACAGGGGCTTATGGCTACACCTTC
CASSRTGTGAYGYTF
>TRBJ1-1|.|TRBV7-2|TRBD1
TGTGCCAGCAGCTTACTTCCCGGACAGGGGGCAACTGAAGCTTTCTTT
CASSLLPGQGATEAFF
>TRBJ2-5|.|TRBV29-1|.
TGCAGCGTTGGTGAGTCGACCCAGTACTTC
CSVGESTQYF
>TRBJ2-7|.|TRBV11-3|TRBD1
TGTGCCAGCAGCTTAGCATCCGGGACAGGGACCTACGAGCAGTACTTC
CASSLASGTGTYEQYF